These T cell receptor beta chains were read from a single sample in a study of blood T cell repertoires in COVID-19. TCRdb keeps only in-frame clones here, not all; method: immunoSEQ multiplex PCR. The sample holds roughly 670,000 clones; over 80% are singletons and the top ten take under 0.3%. The sample comprised peripheral blood. Receptors were obtained from a young woman with acute or convalescent COVID-19. The CDR3 runs from the conserved cysteine through the conserved F or W. D genes are given only for firm matches. Clone size, where shown, is once, few, many, or a class for clones that have expanded.

>TRBV7-7|.|once|TRBJ1-5
CASSSGQPGQPQHF
TGTGCCAGCAGCTCGGGCCAACCGGGGCAGCCCCAGCATTTT
>TRBV4-2|TRBD2|.|TRBJ2-1
CASSHPGLAGGPPTLYNEQFF
TGTGCCAGCAGCCATCCGGGACTAGCGGGGGGGCCGCCGACCCTCTACAATGAGCAGTTCTTC
>TRBV7-2|TRBD1|.|TRBJ1-1
CASSWRGQTTEAFF
TGTGCCAGCAGCTGGAGGGGGCAGACCACTGAAGCTTTCTTT
>TRBV4-3|.|.|TRBJ2-1
CASSQDPGESYNEQFF
TGCGCCAGCAGCCAAGATCCCGGGGAGAGCTACAATGAGCAGTTCTTC
>TRBV7-3|.|.|TRBJ2-5
CASSFGGVGETQYF
TGTGCCAGCAGCTTTGGAGGGGTGGGAGAGACCCAGTACTTC
>TRBV12-3/TRBV12-4|.|.|TRBJ1-2
CASSFGQGGYTF
TGTGCCAGCAGTTTTGGGCAGGGTGGCTACACCTTC
>TRBV3-1/TRBV3-2|TRBD2|once|TRBJ2-5
CASSHQLAGGETQYF
TGTGCCAGCAGCCACCAACTAGCGGGGGGAGAGACCCAGTACTTC
>TRBV5-4|TRBD1|.|TRBJ1-5
CATRQGPYSNQPQHF
TGTGCCACCCGACAGGGGCCTTATAGCAATCAGCCCCAGCATTTT
>TRBV6-5|TRBD1|.|TRBJ1-1
CASASRGDTEAFF
TGTGCCAGCGCCTCCAGGGGGGACACTGAAGCTTTCTTT
>TRBV5-1|.|.|TRBJ1-4
CASSLATGRGEKLFF
TGCGCCAGCAGCCTCGCGACAGGTAGGGGCGAAAAACTGTTTTTT
>TRBV11-2|.|.|TRBJ2-7
CASSGWPSQPYEQYF
TGTGCCAGCAGCGGTTGGCCTTCACAGCCCTACGAGCAGTACTTC
>TRBV28|.|.|TRBJ1-2
CASSTIGGGYTF
TGTGCCAGCAGTACCATCGGTGGTGGCTACACCTTC
>TRBV28|.|.|TRBJ1-1
CASSAFTGSADTEAFF
TGTGCCAGCAGCGCATTCACAGGGAGTGCGGACACTGAAGCTTTCTTT
>TRBV7-8|TRBD1|.|TRBJ1-1
CASSLVRGDRGVHAEAFF
TGTGCCAGCAGCTTAGTCAGGGGGGATCGAGGGGTTCACGCTGAAGCTTTCTTT
>TRBV10-3|.|.|TRBJ1-3
CAISEGGRDSGNTIYF
TGTGCCATCAGCGAGGGGGGCAGGGACTCTGGAAACACCATATATTTT
>TRBV5-5|TRBD1|.|TRBJ2-7
CASKDPGQGYGEQYF
TGTGCCAGCAAGGATCCGGGACAGGGTTATGGCGAGCAGTACTTC
>TRBV19|TRBD1|.|TRBJ2-1
CASSLGQGEGEQFF
TGTGCCAGTAGCCTTGGACAGGGGGAAGGTGAGCAGTTCTTC
>TRBV9|.|.|TRBJ1-3
CASSVDPSRGNTIYF
TGTGCCAGCAGCGTAGATCCAAGCCGGGGAAACACCATATATTTT
>TRBV2|.|.|TRBJ1-6
CASRRSVGSGNSPLHF
TGTGCCAGCAGGCGGTCGGTAGGGTCAGGGAATTCACCCCTCCACTTT
>TRBV6-6|TRBD1|.|TRBJ1-3
CASSLPGQGAGNTIYF
TGTGCCAGCAGCCTTCCGGGACAGGGGGCTGGAAACACCATATATTTT
>TRBV15|TRBD1|.|TRBJ1-1
CATRPTPRDRKNTEAFF
TGTGCCACCCGACCCACCCCTCGGGACAGAAAGAACACTGAAGCTTTCTTT
>TRBV5-4|TRBD1|.|TRBJ1-2
CASSSDRGRGNYGYTF
TGTGCCAGCAGCTCCGACAGGGGGCGAGGGAACTATGGCTACACCTTC
>TRBV6-6|TRBD1|.|TRBJ1-5
CASKTGTEYQPQHF
TGTGCCAGCAAAACCGGGACAGAGTATCAGCCCCAGCATTTT
>TRBV3-1/TRBV3-2|TRBD2|.|TRBJ2-5
CASSQYTVGLGQETQYF
TGTGCCAGCAGCCAATATACCGTAGGACTAGGACAAGAGACCCAGTACTTC
>TRBV3-1/TRBV3-2|TRBD2|.|TRBJ2-7
CASSQATSGGPREQYF
TGTGCCAGCAGCCAAGCAACCAGCGGGGGCCCTCGCGAGCAGTACTTC
>TRBV12-3/TRBV12-4|.|.|TRBJ1-2
CASSFSVDYGYTF
TGTGCCAGCAGTTTCAGCGTCGACTATGGCTACACCTTC
>TRBV12-3/TRBV12-4|TRBD1|.|TRBJ2-4
CASRPGQGYIQYF
TGTGCCAGCAGGCCGGGACAGGGATACATTCAGTACTTC
>TRBV7-3|.|.|TRBJ2-1
CASSLTGLLNEQFF
TGTGCCAGCAGCTTAACGGGACTCCTAAATGAGCAGTTCTTC
>TRBV7-3|.|.|TRBJ2-7
CASSPGVGNYEQYF
TGTGCCAGCAGCCCAGGGGTGGGGAACTACGAGCAGTACTTC
>TRBV5-6|.|.|TRBJ2-2
CASSRTTDNTGELFF
TGTGCCAGCAGCCGGACGACAGATAACACCGGGGAGCTGTTTTTT
>TRBV2|.|.|TRBJ1-1
CASSEALGGLTEAFF
TGTGCCAGCAGTGAAGCGCTTGGAGGGCTCACTGAAGCTTTCTTT
>TRBV6-6|.|.|TRBJ1-3
CASCGQFFSGNTIYF
TGTGCCAGCTGTGGGCAGTTTTTCTCTGGAAACACCATATATTTT
>TRBV15|TRBD1|.|TRBJ1-2
CATSRDWAQGANIFLGYTF
TGTGCCACCAGCAGAGATTGGGCTCAGGGGGCCAATATCTTCTTGGGCTACACCTTC
>TRBV9|.|.|TRBJ2-7
CASSVEGDRREQYF
TGTGCCAGCAGCGTAGAGGGGGACCGCAGGGAGCAGTACTTC
>TRBV9|.|.|TRBJ1-3
CASSVDRDSGNTIYF
TGTGCCAGCAGCGTAGACCGAGACTCTGGAAACACCATATATTTT
>TRBV12-3/TRBV12-4|.|.|TRBJ2-3
CASSSLTRAAGYF
TGTGCCAGCAGTTCCCTGACCAGGGCGGCTGGGTATTTT
>TRBV5-6|.|.|TRBJ2-1
CASTLSQGRSYNEQFF
TGTGCCAGCACCCTCTCCCAGGGGAGATCCTACAATGAGCAGTTCTTC
>TRBV11-3|.|.|TRBJ1-6
CASSLGANSPLHF
TGTGCCAGCAGCTTAGGCGCCAATTCACCCCTCCACTTT
>TRBV3-1/TRBV3-2|TRBD2|.|TRBJ2-5
CASSPGLPQYF
TGTGCCAGCAGCCCGGGACTACCCCAGTACTTC
>TRBV5-4|.|.|TRBJ1-3
CASSLTGGNTIYF
TGTGCCAGCAGCTTGACAGGGGGAAACACCATATATTTT
>TRBV6-5|TRBD2|.|TRBJ2-3
CASGTYSGVDTQYF
TGTGCCAGCGGGACCTACAGCGGGGTAGATACGCAGTATTTT
>TRBV30|TRBD1|once|TRBJ1-1
CAWRETGGKMAFF
TGTGCCTGGAGAGAAACAGGGGGGAAAATGGCTTTCTTT
>TRBV4-1|.|.|TRBJ2-6
CASSQGVSGANVLTF
TGCGCCAGCAGCCAAGGAGTCTCTGGGGCCAACGTCCTGACTTTC
>TRBV7-3|TRBD1|.|TRBJ2-2
CASSPTGAGELFF
TGTGCCAGCAGCCCTACAGGGGCCGGGGAGCTGTTTTTT
>TRBV27|.|.|TRBJ1-6
CAFLPGTPNSPLHF
TGTGCCTTCCTTCCAGGGACACCGAATTCACCCCTCCACTTT
>TRBV6-5|.|few|TRBJ1-2
CARGGNYGYTF
TGTGCCAGAGGGGGAAACTATGGCTACACCTTC
>TRBV4-3|.|.|TRBJ2-1
CASSQQEGSRGGQFF
TGCGCCAGCAGCCAACAGGAGGGTTCCCGCGGTGGGCAGTTCTTC
>TRBV7-2|TRBD1|.|TRBJ1-1
CASSPQGNTEAFF
TGTGCCAGCAGCCCACAGGGGAATACTGAAGCTTTCTTT
>TRBV27|.|.|TRBJ1-2
CASSSLGPGGGGYTF
TGTGCCAGCAGTTCCTTAGGCCCCGGGGGGGGTGGCTACACCTTC
>TRBV6-2/TRBV6-3|.|.|TRBJ1-1
CASTPGNTEAFF
TGTGCCAGCACCCCGGGCAACACTGAAGCTTTCTTT
>TRBV7-2|.|.|TRBJ1-3
CASSPQGTNANTIYF
TGTGCCAGCAGCCCGCAAGGGACAAATGCGAACACCATATATTTT
>TRBV30|.|.|TRBJ1-1
CAWSGHTEAFF
TGTGCCTGGAGTGGGCACACTGAAGCTTTCTTT
>TRBV21-1|.|once|TRBJ1-5
CASSKSRDRDQPQHF
TGTGCCAGCAGCAAATCCCGGGACAGGGATCAGCCCCAGCATTTT
>TRBV4-1|.|.|TRBJ1-2
CASSQDPGDYGYTF
TGCGCCAGCAGCCAAGATCCGGGAGACTATGGCTACACCTTC
>TRBV12-3/TRBV12-4|.|.|TRBJ2-1
CASSPGRNNEQFF
TGTGCCAGCAGCCCGGGGAGGAACAATGAGCAGTTCTTC
>TRBV5-1|TRBD1|.|TRBJ1-5
CASKQGEGQPQHF
TGCGCCAGCAAACAGGGGGAGGGTCAGCCCCAGCATTTT
>TRBV6-1|TRBD1|.|TRBJ1-2
CASSGQANYGYTF
TGTGCCAGCAGCGGACAGGCTAACTATGGCTACACCTTC